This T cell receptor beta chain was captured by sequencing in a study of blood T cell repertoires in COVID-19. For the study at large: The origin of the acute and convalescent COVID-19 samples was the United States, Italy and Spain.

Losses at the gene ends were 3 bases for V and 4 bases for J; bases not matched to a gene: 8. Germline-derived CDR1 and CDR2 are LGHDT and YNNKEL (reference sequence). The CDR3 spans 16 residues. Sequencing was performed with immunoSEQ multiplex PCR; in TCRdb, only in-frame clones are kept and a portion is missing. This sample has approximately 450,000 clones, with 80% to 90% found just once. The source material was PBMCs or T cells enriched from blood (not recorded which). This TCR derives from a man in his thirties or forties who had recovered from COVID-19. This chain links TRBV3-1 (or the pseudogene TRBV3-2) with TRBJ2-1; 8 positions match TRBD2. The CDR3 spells CASSQGLGTRYNEQFF. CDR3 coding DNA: TGTGCCAGCAGCCAGGGTTTAGGGACTAGGTACAATGAGCAGTTCTTC.